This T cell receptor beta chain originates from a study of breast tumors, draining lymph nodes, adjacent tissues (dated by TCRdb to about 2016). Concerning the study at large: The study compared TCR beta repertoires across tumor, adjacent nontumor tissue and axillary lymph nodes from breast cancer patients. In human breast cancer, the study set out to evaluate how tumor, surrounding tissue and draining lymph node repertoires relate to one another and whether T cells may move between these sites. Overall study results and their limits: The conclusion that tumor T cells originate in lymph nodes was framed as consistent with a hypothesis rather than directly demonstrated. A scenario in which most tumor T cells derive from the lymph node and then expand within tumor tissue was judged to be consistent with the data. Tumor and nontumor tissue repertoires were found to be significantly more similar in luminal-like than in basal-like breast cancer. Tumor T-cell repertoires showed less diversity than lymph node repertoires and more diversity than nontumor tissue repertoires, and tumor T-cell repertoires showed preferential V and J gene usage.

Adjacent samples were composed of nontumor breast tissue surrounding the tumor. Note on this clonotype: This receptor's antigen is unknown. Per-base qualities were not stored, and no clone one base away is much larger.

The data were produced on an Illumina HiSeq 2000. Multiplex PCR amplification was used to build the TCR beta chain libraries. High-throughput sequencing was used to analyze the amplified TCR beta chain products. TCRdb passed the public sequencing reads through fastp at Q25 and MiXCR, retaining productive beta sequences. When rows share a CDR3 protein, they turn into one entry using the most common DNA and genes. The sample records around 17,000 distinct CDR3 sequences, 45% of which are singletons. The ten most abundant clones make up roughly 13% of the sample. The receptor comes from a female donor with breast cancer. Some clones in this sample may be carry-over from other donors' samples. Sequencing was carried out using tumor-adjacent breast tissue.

The DNA is as follows: TGTGCCAGCAGCCCGATAACAGGGAGTGTCTACGAGCAGTACTTC. The resulting protein is CASSPITGSVYEQYF. The chain links TRBV9 with TRBJ2-7, and TRBD1 may be the D gene, going by 6 matching bases. The CDR3 measures 15 amino acids from cysteine to phenylalanine. This entry keeps only the CDR3 DNA: 45 bases, framed from base 1. The V and J ends are trimmed by 4 bases and 3 bases, leaving 17 bases between them. The germline V gene yields SGDLS for CDR1 and YYNGEE for CDR2.